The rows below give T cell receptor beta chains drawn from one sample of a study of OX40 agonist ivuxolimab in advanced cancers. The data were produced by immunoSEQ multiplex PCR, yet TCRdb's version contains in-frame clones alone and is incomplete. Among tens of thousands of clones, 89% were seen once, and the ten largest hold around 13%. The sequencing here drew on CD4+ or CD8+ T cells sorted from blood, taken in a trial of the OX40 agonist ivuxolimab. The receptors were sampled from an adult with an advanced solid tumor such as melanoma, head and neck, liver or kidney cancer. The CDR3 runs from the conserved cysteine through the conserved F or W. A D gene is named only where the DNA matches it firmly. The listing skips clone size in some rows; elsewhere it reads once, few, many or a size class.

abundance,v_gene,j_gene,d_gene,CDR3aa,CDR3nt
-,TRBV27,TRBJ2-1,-,CASSFRGTSYNEQFF,TGTGCCAGCAGTTTCCGCGGGACCTCCTACAATGAGCAGTTCTTC
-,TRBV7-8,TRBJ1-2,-,CASSLVAVDYGYTF,TGTGCCAGCAGCTTAGTTGCGGTCGACTATGGCTACACCTTC
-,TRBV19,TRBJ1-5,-,CASSSPDIPRNQPQHF,TGTGCCAGTAGTTCCCCGGACATACCCCGCAATCAGCCCCAGCATTTT
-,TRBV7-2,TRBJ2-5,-,CASSLWEGVIQETQYF,TGTGCCAGCAGCTTATGGGAAGGCGTCATACAAGAGACCCAGTACTTC
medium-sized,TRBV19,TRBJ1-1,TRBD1,CASSIGTGGMTEAFF,TGTGCCAGTAGTATAGGGACAGGGGGCATGACTGAAGCTTTCTTT
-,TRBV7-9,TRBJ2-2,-,CASSSHLTGELFF,TGTGCCAGCAGCTCCCACCTTACCGGGGAGCTGTTTTTT
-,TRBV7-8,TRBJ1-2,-,CASSPADVGGYTF,TGTGCCAGCAGCCCAGCCGACGTCGGCGGCTACACCTTC
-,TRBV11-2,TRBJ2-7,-,CASSFWGNYNEQYF,TGTGCCAGCAGCTTCTGGGGGAACTATAACGAGCAGTACTTC
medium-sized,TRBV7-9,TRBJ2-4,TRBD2,CASSFTSENIQYF,TGTGCCAGCAGCTTCACTAGCGAAAACATTCAGTACTTC
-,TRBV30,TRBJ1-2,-,CAWRPMGRGGYTF,TGTGCCTGGAGACCCATGGGGAGGGGTGGCTACACCTTC
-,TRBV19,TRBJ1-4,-,CASSISPGGGEKLFF,TGTGCCAGTAGTATATCGCCAGGAGGCGGGGAAAAACTGTTTTTT
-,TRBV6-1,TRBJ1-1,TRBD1,CASGKKGANTEAFF,TGTGCCAGCGGGAAGAAGGGGGCGAACACTGAAGCTTTCTTT
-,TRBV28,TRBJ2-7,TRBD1,CASSGHGTGYEQYF,TGTGCCAGCAGTGGGCACGGGACAGGCTACGAGCAGTACTTC
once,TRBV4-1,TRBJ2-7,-,CASSLRDNSYEQYF,TGCGCCAGCAGCCTCCGGGACAACTCCTACGAGCAGTACTTC
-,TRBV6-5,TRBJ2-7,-,CAILTCHRSYEQYF,TGTGCCATCCTCACCTGCCACAGATCCTACGAGCAGTACTTC
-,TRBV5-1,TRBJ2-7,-,CASSLTGDEQYF,TGCGCCAGCAGCTTGACGGGGGACGAGCAGTACTTC
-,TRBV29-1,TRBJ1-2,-,CSVEDSNYGYTF,TGCAGCGTAGAGGACAGTAACTATGGCTACACCTTC
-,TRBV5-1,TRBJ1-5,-,CASSLEGVNQPQHF,TGCGCCAGCAGCTTGGAAGGGGTAAATCAGCCCCAGCATTTT
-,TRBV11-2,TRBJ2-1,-,CASSLESVYNNEQFF,TGTGCCAGCAGCTTAGAATCCGTCTATAACAATGAGCAGTTCTTC
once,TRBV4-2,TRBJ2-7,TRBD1,CASSQVTGEAYEQYF,TGTGCCAGCAGCCAGGTGACAGGGGAGGCTTACGAGCAGTACTTC
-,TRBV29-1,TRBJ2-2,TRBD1,CSVEDRNNGELFF,TGCAGCGTCGAGGACAGGAATAACGGGGAGCTGTTTTTT
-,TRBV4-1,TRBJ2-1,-,CASSQGTTRFEQFF,TGCGCCAGCAGCCAAGGGACTACGAGGTTTGAGCAGTTCTTC
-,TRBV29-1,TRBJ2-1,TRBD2,CSDERGGIEQFF,TGCAGCGATGAGCGGGGGGGTATTGAGCAGTTCTTC
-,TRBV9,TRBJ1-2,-,CASDTPGLRPGGYTF,TGTGCCAGCGACACTCCGGGCCTCAGGCCGGGCGGCTACACCTTC
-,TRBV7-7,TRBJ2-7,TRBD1,CASSLGDSYEQYF,TGTGCCAGCAGCTTAGGGGACAGCTACGAGCAGTACTTC
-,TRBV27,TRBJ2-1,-,CASTRRASSYNEQFF,TGTGCCAGCACCCGCCGGGCGAGCTCCTACAATGAGCAGTTCTTC
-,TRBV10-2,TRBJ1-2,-,CASSGTPYYGYTF,TGCGCCAGCAGTGGCACTCCCTACTATGGCTACACCTTC
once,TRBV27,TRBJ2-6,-,CASSFSSSGANVLTF,TGTGCCAGCAGTTTTTCCAGCTCTGGGGCCAACGTCCTGACTTTC
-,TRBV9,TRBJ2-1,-,CASSVDLSYNEQFF,TGTGCCAGCAGCGTAGACTTGTCCTACAATGAGCAGTTCTTC
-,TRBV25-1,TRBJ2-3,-,CASSPGTDTQYF,TGTGCCAGCAGCCCAGGCACAGATACGCAGTATTTT
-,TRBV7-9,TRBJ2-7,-,CASSSPLGVEQYF,TGTGCCAGCAGCTCCCCCCTCGGGGTCGAGCAGTACTTC
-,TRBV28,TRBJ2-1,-,CASSYGSSASEFF,TGTGCCAGCAGTTACGGGAGTTCGGCTAGCGAGTTCTTC
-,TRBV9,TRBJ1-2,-,CASSVSTENYGYTF,TGTGCCAGCAGCGTGAGTACAGAAAACTATGGCTACACCTTC
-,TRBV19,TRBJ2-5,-,CASMARWAGETQYF,TGTGCCAGTATGGCCCGATGGGCAGGAGAGACCCAGTACTTC
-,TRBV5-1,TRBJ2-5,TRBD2,CASTVGTSGGATETQYF,TGCGCCAGCACCGTAGGGACTAGCGGGGGAGCTACAGAGACCCAGTACTTC
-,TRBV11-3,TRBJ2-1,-,CASSLDRSSYNEQFF,TGTGCCAGCAGCTTAGACAGGAGCTCCTACAATGAGCAGTTCTTC
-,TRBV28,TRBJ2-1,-,CASSLSSVRVNEQFF,TGTGCCAGCAGTTTATCTAGCGTTAGAGTGAATGAGCAGTTCTTC
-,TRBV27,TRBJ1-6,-,CASSLSKNSPLHF,TGTGCCAGCAGTTTAAGCAAGAATTCACCCCTCCACTTT
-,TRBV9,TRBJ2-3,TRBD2,CASSVSGAGGPQGDTQYF,TGTGCCAGCAGCGTCTCCGGGGCGGGAGGGCCTCAGGGAGATACGCAGTATTTT
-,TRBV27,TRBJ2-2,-,CASSFPQGELFF,TGTGCCAGCAGTTTCCCTCAGGGGGAGCTGTTTTTT
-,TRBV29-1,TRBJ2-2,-,CSVGTRDKNTGELFF,TGCAGCGTGGGAACCCGGGACAAGAACACCGGGGAGCTGTTTTTT
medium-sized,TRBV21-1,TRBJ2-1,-,CATNPAQRGVYNEQFF,TGTGCCACCAACCCGGCCCAGCGGGGGGTTTACAATGAGCAGTTCTTC
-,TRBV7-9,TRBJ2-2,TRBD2,CASSLGLAAGELFF,TGTGCCAGCAGCTTAGGACTAGCGGCCGGGGAGCTGTTTTTT
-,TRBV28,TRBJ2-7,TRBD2,CASSTPAGLEQYF,TGTGCCAGCAGTACCCCAGCGGGACTCGAGCAGTACTTC
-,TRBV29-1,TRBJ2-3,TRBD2,CSVGGLAFTDTQYF,TGCAGCGTTGGGGGACTAGCATTTACAGATACGCAGTATTTT
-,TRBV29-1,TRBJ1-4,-,CSVEEWGRDKLFF,TGCAGCGTTGAAGAGTGGGGCAGGGATAAACTGTTTTTT
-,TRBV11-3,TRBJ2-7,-,CASSLGSQLSYEQYF,TGTGCCAGCAGCTTAGGGTCCCAGCTCTCCTACGAGCAGTACTTC